This T cell receptor (beta chain) was obtained from a study of immune evolution from preneoplasia to lung adenocarcinoma. Whole-study findings and limits: Compared with EGFR-mutant or double wild-type lesions, KRAS-mutant nodules were more clonal.

Patient tissue came from resections in Japan or China, 2014–2017. Macro-dissection enriched premalignant or tumor cells before nucleic acid extraction. Method: immunoSEQ multiplex PCR; TCRdb's copy keeps in-frame clones and lacks some. The profile shows some 4,000 clones, about 76% of them singletons. This clone was seen a few times. Antigen: not known. This CDR3 is 14 amino acids long. CDR1 SGHAT and CDR2 FQNNGV come from the germline V gene. The V end lost 4 bases, the J end lost 4 bases, and 12 bases lay between the germline ends. V gene TRBV11-2 combines with J gene TRBJ2-3; D remains ambiguous. The clonotype comes from a person aged 70 to 85 with lung adenocarcinoma. The sample comprised FFPE minimally invasive lung adenocarcinoma tissue. The CDR3 protein is CASSSPLPADTQYF. The CDR3 nucleotides are TGTGCCAGCAGCTCTCCCCTACCAGCAGATACGCAGTATTTT.